These T cell receptor beta chains were read from a single sample in a study of T cell responses to AZD1222 COVID-19 vaccine. Clones were read by immunoSEQ multiplex PCR, and TCRdb kept only the in-frame ones, dropping some. The sample lists approximately 200,000 clones; approximately 90% were seen once. The specimen comprised peripheral blood, sampled 28 days after the second AZD1222 dose. These receptors were taken from an adult who received the AZD1222 COVID-19 vaccine. The CDR3 runs from the conserved cysteine through the conserved F or W. A D gene is named only where the DNA matches it firmly. Clone size is stated in some rows and not others, as once, few, many or a class when expanded.

once TRBJ1-5 12 TRBV10-1 - CASSAGDQPQHF TGCGCCAGCAGTGCTGGGGATCAGCCCCAGCATTTT
- TRBJ1-3 15 TRBV6-1 TRBD1 CASSETGGLGNTIYF TGTGCCAGCAGTGAGACAGGGGGGCTTGGAAACACCATATATTTT
- TRBJ1-1 15 TRBV7-9 - CASSLHLGRNTEAFF TGTGCCAGCAGCCTCCACTTGGGCCGAAACACTGAAGCTTTCTTT
- TRBJ1-2 14 TRBV7-2 TRBD1 CASSLIGQGAGYTF TGTGCCAGCAGCTTAATCGGACAGGGGGCCGGCTACACCTTC
- TRBJ1-6 15 TRBV7-9 - CASSLEQGINSPLHF TGTGCCAGCAGCTTAGAGCAGGGGATTAATTCACCCCTCCACTTT
- TRBJ2-1 13 TRBV6-5 - CASSTTRGRDQFF TGTGCCAGCAGTACAACACGGGGGCGCGACCAGTTCTTC
- TRBJ1-5 13 TRBV19 - CAGGGLGNQPQHF TGTGCCGGGGGGGGCCTGGGGAATCAGCCCCAGCATTTT
- TRBJ2-3 13 TRBV6-5 TRBD1 CASTSGQGGTQYF TGTGCCAGCACCAGTGGACAGGGGGGTACGCAGTATTTT
- TRBJ2-7 14 TRBV7-9 - CASSLGDSRYEQYF TGTGCCAGCAGCTTAGGGGACTCGCGATACGAGCAGTACTTC
- TRBJ1-2 13 TRBV5-1 - CASSLGGSGGYTF TGCGCCAGCAGCTTGGGGGGATCGGGAGGCTACACCTTC
- TRBJ1-2 18 TRBV5-6 - CASSYVLEGLNRLYGYTF TGTGCCAGCAGCTATGTTTTGGAGGGTTTAAACCGTCTCTATGGCTACACCTTC
- TRBJ1-2 14 TRBV15 - CATSGQGSNYGYTF TGTGCCACCAGCGGTCAGGGTTCAAACTATGGCTACACCTTC
- TRBJ2-2 16 TRBV5-1 - CASSFQGGGDTGELFF TGCGCCAGCAGCTTTCAGGGGGGTGGCGACACCGGGGAGCTGTTTTTT
- TRBJ1-5 13 TRBV6-6 - CASSSGRRGSQHF TGTGCCAGCAGTTCGGGACGCCGCGGGTCCCAGCATTTT
- TRBJ2-7 14 TRBV19 - CASSIGFGGYEQYF TGTGCCAGTAGTATTGGGTTCGGGGGCTACGAGCAGTACTTC
- TRBJ2-7 12 TRBV6-5 - CASIQGSYEQYF TGTGCCAGCATCCAAGGCAGCTACGAGCAGTACTTC
- TRBJ2-5 15 TRBV5-1 - CASSASSRGAETQYF TGCGCCAGCAGCGCCTCAAGCCGGGGGGCAGAGACCCAGTACTTC
- TRBJ1-3 12 TRBV25-1 - CASSELANTIYF TGTGCCAGCAGTGAATTGGCAAACACCATATATTTT
- TRBJ2-2 15 TRBV14 - CASSEVKFLTGELFF TGTGCCAGCAGCGAAGTGAAGTTTTTAACCGGGGAGCTGTTTTTT
- TRBJ2-5 13 TRBV4-2 - CASSRGNQETQYF TGTGCCAGCAGCCGAGGGAACCAAGAGACCCAGTACTTC
- TRBJ1-5 13 TRBV3-1/TRBV3-2 - CASSHEIGQPQHF TGTGCCAGCAGCCATGAAATCGGTCAGCCCCAGCATTTT
- TRBJ1-1 15 TRBV10-1 - CASRITRDLGTEAFF TGCGCCAGCAGGATCACCCGGGACCTGGGCACTGAAGCTTTCTTT